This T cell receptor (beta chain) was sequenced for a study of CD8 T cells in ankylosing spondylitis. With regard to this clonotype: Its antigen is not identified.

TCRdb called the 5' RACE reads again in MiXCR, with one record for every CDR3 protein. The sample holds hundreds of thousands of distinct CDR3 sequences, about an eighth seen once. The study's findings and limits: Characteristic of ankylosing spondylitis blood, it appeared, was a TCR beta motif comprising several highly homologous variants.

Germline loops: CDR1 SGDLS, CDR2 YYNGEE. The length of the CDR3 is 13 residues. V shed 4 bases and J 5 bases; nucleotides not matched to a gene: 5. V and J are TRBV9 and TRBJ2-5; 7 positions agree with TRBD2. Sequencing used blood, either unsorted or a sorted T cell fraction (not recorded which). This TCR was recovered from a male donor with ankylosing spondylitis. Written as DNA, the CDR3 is TGTGCCAGCAGCCCCCGGACTAGTGAGACCCAGTACTTC. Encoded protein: CASSPRTSETQYF.